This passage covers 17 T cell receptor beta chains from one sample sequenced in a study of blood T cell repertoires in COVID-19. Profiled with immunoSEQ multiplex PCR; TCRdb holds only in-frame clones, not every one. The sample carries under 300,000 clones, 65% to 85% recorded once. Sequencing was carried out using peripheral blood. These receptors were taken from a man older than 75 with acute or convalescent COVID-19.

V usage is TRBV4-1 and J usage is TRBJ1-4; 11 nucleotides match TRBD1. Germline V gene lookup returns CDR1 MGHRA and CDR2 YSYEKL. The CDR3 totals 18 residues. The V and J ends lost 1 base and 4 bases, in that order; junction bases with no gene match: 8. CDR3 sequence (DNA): TGCGCCAGCAGCCAAGTCTGGACAGGGGGCTTGGGTAATGAAAAACTGTTTTTT. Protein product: CASSQVWTGGLGNEKLFF.

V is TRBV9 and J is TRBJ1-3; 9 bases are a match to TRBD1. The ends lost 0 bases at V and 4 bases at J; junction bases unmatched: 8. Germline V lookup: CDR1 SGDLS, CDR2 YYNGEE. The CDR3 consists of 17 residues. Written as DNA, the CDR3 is TGTGCCAGCAGCGTAGCTGGGACAGGGTTTCCCGGAAACACCATATATTTT. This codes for CASSVAGTGFPGNTIYF. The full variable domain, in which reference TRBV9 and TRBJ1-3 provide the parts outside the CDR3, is DSGVTQTPKHLITATGQRVTLRCSPRSGDLSVYWYQQSLDQGLQFLIQYYNGEERAKGNILERFSAQQFPDLHSELNLSSLELGDSALYFCASSVAGTGFPGNTIYFGEGSWLTVV.

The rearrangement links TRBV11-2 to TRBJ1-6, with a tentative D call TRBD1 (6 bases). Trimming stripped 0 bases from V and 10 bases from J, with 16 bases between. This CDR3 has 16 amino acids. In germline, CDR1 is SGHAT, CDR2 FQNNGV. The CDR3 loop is CASSLDPGGFGSPLHF. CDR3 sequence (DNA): TGTGCCAGCAGCTTAGATCCGGGGGGCTTCGGATCACCCCTCCACTTT.

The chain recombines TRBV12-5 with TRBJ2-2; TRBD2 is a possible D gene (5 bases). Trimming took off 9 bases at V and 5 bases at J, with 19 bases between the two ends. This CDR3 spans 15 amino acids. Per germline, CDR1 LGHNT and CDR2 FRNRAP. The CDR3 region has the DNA TGTGCTAGCACCACTTCGGGGATCGGAACCGGGGAGCTGTTTTTT. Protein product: CASTTSGIGTGELFF.

Here the CDR3 DNA reads TGTGCCACCAGTGACTCTGGACTGACTTACTATGGCTACACCTTC. This sequence encodes CATSDSGLTYYGYTF. This rearrangement joins TRBV24-1 to TRBJ1-2; D is ambiguous. This CDR3 region has 15 residues. V lost 4 bases and J 3 bases, leaving 14 bases between the germline ends. Germline V gene sequence: CDR1 KGHDR, CDR2 SFDVKD.

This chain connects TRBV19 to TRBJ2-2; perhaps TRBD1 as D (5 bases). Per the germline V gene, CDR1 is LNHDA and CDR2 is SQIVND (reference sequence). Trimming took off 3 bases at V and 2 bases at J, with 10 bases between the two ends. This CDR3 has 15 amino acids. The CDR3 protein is CASSITGLNTGELFF. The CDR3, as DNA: TGTGCCAGTAGTATTACAGGCCTAAACACCGGGGAGCTGTTTTTT.

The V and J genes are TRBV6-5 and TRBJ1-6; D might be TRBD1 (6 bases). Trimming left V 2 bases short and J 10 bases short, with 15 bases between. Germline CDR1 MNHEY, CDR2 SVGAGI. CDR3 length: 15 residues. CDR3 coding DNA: TGTGCCAGCAGTTACGGGAAACAGGGCCAATCACCCCTCCACTTT. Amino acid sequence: CASSYGKQGQSPLHF.

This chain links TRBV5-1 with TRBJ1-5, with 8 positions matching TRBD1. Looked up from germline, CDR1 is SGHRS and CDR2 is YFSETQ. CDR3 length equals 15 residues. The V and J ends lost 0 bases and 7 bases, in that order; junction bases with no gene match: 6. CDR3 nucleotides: TGCGCCAGCAGCTTGGAGGGACAGGTGGAACAGCCCCAGCATTTT. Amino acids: CASSLEGQVEQPQHF.

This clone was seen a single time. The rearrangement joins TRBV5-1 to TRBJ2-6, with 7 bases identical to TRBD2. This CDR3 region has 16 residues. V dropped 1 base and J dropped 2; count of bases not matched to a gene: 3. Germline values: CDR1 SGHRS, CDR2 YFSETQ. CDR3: CASSLKAGAGANVLTF. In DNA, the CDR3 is TGCGCCAGCAGCTTGAAGGCGGGGGCTGGGGCCAACGTCCTGACTTTC.

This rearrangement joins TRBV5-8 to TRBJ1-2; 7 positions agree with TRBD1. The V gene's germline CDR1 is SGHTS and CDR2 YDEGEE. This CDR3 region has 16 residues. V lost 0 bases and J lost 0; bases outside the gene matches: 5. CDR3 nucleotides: TGTGCCAGCAGCTTGGAGGGGACAGTCTCTAACTATGGCTACACCTTC. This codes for CASSLEGTVSNYGYTF. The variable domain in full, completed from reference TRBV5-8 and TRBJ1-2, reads EAGVTQSPTHLIKTRGQQATLRCSPISGHTSVYWYQQALGLGLQFLLWYDEGEERNRGNFPPRFSGRQFPNYSSELNVNALELEDSALYLCASSLEGTVSNYGYTFGSGTRLTVV.

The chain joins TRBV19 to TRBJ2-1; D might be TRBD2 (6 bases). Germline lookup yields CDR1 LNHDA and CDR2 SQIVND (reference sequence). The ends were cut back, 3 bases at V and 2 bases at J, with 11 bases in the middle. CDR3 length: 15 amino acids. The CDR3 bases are TGTGCCAGTAGTATCGGGACTCCTCCCTACAATGAGCAGTTCTTC. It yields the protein CASSIGTPPYNEQFF.

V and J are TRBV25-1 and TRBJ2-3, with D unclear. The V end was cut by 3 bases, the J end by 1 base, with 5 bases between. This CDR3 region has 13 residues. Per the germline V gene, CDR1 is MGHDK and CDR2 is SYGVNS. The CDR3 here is CASSEQGTDTQYF. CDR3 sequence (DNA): TGTGCCAGCAGTGAGCAGGGCACAGATACGCAGTATTTT.

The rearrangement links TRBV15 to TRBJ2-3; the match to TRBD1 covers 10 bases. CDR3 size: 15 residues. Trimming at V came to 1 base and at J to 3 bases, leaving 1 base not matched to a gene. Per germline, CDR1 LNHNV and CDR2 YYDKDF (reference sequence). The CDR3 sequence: CATSRGQGATDTQYF. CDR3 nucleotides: TGTGCCACCAGCAGAGGACAGGGGGCGACAGATACGCAGTATTTT.

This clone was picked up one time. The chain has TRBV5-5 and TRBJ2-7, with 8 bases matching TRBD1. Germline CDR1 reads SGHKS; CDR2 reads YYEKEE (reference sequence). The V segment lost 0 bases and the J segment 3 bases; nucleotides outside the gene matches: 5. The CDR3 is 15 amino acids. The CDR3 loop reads CASSLGQGAYYEQYF. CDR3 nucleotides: TGTGCCAGCAGCTTGGGCCAGGGGGCATACTACGAGCAGTACTTC.

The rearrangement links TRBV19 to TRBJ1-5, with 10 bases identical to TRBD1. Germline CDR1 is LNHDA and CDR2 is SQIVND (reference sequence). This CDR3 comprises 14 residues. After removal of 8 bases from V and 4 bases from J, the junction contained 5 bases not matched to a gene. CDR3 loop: CASGGTGANQPQHF. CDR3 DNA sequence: TGTGCCAGTGGGGGGACAGGGGCTAATCAGCCCCAGCATTTT.

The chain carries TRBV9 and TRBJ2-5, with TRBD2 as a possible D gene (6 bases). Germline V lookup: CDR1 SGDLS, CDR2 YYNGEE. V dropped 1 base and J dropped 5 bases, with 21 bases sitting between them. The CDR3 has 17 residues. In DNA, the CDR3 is TGTGCCAGCAGCGTAACCCCGACTGGAGGAGGGCTCGAGACCCAGTACTTC. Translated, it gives CASSVTPTGGGLETQYF.

The CDR3, as DNA: TGTGCCAGCAGCTTAGACTCAGGGGGCATTGCCTACGAGCAGTACTTC. Protein product: CASSLDSGGIAYEQYF. The V call is TRBV7-2, the J call TRBJ2-7; TRBD1 matches at 8 bases. From germline, CDR1 is SGHTA and CDR2 FQGNSA. CDR3 length: 16 residues. V dropped 1 base and J dropped 2; count of bases not matched to a gene: 7.